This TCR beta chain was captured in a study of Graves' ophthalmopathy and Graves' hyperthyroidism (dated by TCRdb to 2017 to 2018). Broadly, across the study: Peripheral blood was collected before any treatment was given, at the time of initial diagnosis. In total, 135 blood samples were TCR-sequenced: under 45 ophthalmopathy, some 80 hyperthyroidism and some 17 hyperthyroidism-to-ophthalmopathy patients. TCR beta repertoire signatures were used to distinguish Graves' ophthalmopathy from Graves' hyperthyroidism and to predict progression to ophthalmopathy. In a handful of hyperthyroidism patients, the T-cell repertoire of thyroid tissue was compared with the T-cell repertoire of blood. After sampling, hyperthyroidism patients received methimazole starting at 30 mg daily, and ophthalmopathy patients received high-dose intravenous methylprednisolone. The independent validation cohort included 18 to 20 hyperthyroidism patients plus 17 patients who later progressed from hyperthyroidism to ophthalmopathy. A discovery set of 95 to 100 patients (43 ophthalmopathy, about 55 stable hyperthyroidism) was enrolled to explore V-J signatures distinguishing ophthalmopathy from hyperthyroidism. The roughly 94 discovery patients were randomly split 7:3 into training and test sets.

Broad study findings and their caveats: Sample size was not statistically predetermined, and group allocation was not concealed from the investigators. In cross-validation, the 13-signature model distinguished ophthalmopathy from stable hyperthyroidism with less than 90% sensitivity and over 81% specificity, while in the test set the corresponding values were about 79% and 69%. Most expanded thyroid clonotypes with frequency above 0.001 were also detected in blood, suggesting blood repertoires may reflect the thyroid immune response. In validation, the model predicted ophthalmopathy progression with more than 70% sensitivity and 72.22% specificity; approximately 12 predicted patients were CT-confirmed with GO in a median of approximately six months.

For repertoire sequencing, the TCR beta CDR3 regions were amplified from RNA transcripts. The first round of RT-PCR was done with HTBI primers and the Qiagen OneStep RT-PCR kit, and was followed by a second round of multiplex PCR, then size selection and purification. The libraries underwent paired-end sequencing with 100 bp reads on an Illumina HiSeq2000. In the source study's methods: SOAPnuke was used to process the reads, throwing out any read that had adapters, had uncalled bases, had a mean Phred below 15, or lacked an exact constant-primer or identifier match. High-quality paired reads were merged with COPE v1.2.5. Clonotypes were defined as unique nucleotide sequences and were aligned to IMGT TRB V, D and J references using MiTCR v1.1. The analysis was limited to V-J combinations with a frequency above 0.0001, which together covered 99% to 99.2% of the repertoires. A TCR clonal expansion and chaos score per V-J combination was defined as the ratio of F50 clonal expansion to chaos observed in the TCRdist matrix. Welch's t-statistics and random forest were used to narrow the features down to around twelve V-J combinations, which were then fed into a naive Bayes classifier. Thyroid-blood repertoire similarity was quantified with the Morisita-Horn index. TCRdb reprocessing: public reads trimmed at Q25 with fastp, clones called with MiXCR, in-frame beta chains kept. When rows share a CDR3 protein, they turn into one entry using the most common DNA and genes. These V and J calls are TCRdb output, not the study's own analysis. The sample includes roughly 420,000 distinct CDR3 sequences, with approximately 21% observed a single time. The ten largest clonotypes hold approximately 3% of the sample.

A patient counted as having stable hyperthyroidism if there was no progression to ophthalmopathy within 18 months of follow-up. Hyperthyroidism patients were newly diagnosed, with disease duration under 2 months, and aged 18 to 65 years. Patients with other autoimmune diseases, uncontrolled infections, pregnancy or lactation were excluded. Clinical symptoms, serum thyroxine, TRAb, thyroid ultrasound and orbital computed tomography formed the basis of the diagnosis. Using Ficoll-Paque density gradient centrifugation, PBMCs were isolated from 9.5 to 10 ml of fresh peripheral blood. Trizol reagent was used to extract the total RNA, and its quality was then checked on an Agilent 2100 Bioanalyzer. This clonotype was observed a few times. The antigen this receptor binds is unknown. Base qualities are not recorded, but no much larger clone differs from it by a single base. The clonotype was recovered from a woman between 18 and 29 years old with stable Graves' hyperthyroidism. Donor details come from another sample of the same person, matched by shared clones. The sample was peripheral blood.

CDR3 reads: CATSLSRGGTSRAFF. The nucleotide sequence is given as TGTGCCACCAGCTTGTCTCGGGGTGGGACCTCCAGGGCTTTCTTT. The chain joins TRBV15 to TRBJ1-1, and TRBD1 may be the D gene, going by 5 matching bases. The germline V gene (reference sequence) supplies CDR1 LNHNV and CDR2 YYDKDF. V loses 5 bases, J loses 11 bases, and the germline ends lie 24 bases apart. The CDR3 holds 15 amino acids from the cysteine to the phenylalanine. The entry retains the CDR3 DNA only, 45 bases that are in frame from base 1. With the portions outside the CDR3 filled from the reference TRBV15 and TRBJ1-1 genes, the complete variable region becomes DAMVIQNPRYQVTQFGKPVTLSCSQTLNHNVMYWYQQKSSQAPKLLFHYYDKDFNNEADTPDNFQSRRPNTSFCFLDIRSPGLGDTAMYLCATSLSRGGTSRAFFGQGTRLTVV.